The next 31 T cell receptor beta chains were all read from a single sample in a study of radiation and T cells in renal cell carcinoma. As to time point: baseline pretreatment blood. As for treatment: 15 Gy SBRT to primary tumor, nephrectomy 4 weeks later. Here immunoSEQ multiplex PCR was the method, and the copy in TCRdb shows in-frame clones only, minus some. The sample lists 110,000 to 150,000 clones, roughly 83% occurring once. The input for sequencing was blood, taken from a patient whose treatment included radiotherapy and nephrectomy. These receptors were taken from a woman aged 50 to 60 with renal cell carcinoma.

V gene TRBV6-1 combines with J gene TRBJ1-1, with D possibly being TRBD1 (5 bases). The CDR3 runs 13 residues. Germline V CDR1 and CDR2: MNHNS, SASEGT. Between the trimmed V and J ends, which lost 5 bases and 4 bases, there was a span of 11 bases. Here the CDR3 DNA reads TGTGCCAGCAGTCGGACACTCGCCACTGAAGCTTTCTTT. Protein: CASSRTLATEAFF.

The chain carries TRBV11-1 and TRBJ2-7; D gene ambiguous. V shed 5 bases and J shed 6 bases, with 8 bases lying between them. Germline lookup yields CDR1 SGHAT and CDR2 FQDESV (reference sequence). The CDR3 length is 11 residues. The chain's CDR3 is CASSRTLEQYF. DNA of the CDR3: TGTGCCAGCAGCAGGACCCTCGAGCAGTACTTC.

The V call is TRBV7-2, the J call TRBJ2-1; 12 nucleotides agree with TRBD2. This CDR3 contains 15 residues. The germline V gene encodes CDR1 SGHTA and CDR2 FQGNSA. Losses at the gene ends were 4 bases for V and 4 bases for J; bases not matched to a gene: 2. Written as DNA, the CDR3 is TGTGCCAGCAGCTGGACTAGCGGGGCTTACAATGAGCAGTTCTTC. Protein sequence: CASSWTSGAYNEQFF.

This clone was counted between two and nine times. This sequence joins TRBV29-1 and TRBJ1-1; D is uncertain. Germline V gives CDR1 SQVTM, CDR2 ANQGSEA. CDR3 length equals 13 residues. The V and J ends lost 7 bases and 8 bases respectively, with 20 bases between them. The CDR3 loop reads CSAQRSRGREAFF. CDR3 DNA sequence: TGCAGCGCCCAGAGATCTCGCGGACGCGAAGCTTTCTTT.

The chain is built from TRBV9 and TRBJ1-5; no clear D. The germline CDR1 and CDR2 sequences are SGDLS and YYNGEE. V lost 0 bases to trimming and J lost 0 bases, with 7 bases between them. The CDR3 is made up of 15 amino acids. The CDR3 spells CASSVDGFSNQPQHF. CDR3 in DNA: TGTGCCAGCAGCGTAGACGGTTTTAGCAATCAGCCCCAGCATTTT.

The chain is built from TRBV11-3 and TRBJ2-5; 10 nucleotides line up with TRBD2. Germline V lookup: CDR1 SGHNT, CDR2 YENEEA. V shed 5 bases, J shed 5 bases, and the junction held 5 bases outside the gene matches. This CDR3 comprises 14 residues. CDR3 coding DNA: TGTGCCAGCAGCCCGACGACTAGCGGGGAGACCCAGTACTTC. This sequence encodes CASSPTTSGETQYF.

CDR3 in DNA: TGTGCCACCAGCAGAACCCCGGCGGGAAACACCATATATTTT. Translation: CATSRTPAGNTIYF. The rearrangement links TRBV15 to TRBJ1-3; D is undetermined. The V end was cut by 2 bases, the J end by 4 bases, with 9 bases between. In germline, CDR1 is LNHNV, CDR2 YYDKDF (reference sequence). The CDR3 extends over 14 amino acids.

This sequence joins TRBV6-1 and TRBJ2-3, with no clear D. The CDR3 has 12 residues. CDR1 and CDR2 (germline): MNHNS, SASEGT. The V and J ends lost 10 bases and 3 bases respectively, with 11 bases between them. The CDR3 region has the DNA TGTGCCACAGGTGCGGTGACAGATACGCAGTATTTT. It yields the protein CATGAVTDTQYF.

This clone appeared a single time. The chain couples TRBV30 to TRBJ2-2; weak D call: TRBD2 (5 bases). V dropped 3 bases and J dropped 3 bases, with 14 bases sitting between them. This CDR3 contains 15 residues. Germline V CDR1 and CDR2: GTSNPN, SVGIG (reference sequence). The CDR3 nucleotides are TGTGCCTGGAGCGTGACTATACTTTACACCGGGGAGCTGTTTTTT. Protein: CAWSVTILYTGELFF.

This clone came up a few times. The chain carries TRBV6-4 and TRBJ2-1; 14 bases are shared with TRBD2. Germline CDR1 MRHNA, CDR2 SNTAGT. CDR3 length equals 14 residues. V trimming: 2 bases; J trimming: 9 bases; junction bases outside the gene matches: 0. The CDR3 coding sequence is TGTGCCAGCAGTGACGGGACTAGCGGGAGTGAGCAGTTCTTC. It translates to CASSDGTSGSEQFF.

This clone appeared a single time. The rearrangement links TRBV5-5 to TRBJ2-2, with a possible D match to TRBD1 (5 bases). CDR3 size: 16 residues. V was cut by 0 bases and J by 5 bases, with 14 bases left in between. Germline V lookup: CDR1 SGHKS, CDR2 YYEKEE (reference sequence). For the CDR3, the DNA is TGTGCCAGCAGCTTGGGCCAAGGGGTTCGTACCGGGGAGCTGTTTTTT. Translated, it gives CASSLGQGVRTGELFF.

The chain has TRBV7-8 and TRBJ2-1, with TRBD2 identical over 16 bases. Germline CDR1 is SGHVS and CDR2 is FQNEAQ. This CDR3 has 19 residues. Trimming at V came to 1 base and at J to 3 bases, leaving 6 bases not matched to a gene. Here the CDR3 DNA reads TGTGCCAGCAGCTTAGAGGGACTAGCGGGAGGGGCCAGCTACAATGAGCAGTTCTTC. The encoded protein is CASSLEGLAGGASYNEQFF.

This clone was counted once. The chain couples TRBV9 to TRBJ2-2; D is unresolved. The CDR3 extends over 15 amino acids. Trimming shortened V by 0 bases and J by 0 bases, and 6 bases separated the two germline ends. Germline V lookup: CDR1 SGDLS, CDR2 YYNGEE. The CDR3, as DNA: TGTGCCAGCAGCGTAGGAAATTCGAACACCGGGGAGCTGTTTTTT. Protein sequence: CASSVGNSNTGELFF.

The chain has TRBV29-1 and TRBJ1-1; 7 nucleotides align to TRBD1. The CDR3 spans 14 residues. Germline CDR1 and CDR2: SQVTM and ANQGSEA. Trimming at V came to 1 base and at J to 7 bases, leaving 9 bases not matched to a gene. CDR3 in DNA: TGCAGCGTTGAAGGGGCCGGGACAGCCCGTGAAGCTTTCTTT. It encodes CSVEGAGTAREAFF.

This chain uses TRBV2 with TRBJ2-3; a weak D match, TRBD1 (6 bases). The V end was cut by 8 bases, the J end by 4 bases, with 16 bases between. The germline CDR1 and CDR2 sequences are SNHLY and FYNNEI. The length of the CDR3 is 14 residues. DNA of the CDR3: TGTGCCAGCGAACTTGAGGCAGGGGCAGATACGCAGTATTTT. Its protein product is CASELEAGADTQYF.

CDR3 bases: TGTGCCAGCAGCCGTTTGTCCTGGGTAACGAACACCGGGGAGCTGTTTTTT. It translates to CASSRLSWVTNTGELFF. The V gene is TRBV7-2, the J gene TRBJ2-2; D gene unclear. CDR1 SGHTA and CDR2 FQGNSA come from the germline V gene. V was shortened by 5 bases and J by 0 bases, with 16 bases between the two germline ends. The CDR3 spans 17 residues.

DNA of the CDR3: TGTGCCACCAGCAGAGATCACGACGGAGGATTCTATGGCTACACCTTC. This gives the protein CATSRDHDGGFYGYTF. The chain combines TRBV15 with TRBJ1-2; D uncertain. The CDR3 extends over 16 amino acids. Deletions cut 0 bases from V and 4 bases from J, with 15 bases between. Germline-derived CDR1 and CDR2 are LNHNV and YYDKDF (reference sequence).

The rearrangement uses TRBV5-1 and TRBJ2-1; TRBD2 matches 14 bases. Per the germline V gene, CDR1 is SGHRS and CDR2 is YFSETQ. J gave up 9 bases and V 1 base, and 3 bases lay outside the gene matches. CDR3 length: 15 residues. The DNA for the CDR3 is TGCGCCAGCAGCTTGATGACTAGCGGGGGGGCTGAGCAGTTCTTC. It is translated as CASSLMTSGGAEQFF.

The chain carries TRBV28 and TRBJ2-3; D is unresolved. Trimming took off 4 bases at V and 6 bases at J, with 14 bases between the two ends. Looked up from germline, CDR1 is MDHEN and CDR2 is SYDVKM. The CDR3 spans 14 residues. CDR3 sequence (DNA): TGTGCCAGCAGTTCCCCGCACACTGCGGATACGCAGTATTTT. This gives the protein CASSSPHTADTQYF.

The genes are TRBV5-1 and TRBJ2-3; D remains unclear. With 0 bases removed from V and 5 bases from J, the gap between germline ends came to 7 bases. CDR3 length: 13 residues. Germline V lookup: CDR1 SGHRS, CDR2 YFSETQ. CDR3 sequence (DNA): TGCGCCAGCAGCTTGGCGGCGGAAGATACGCAGTATTTT. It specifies CASSLAAEDTQYF.

The CDR3: CASSLQGAQPQHF. As DNA, the CDR3 is TGTGCCAGCAGTCTACAGGGGGCTCAGCCCCAGCATTTT. The J gene is TRBJ1-5, the V gene TRBV6-5, with 9 nucleotides matching TRBD1. The CDR3 runs 13 residues. V shed 5 bases, J shed 6 bases, and the junction held 2 bases outside the gene matches. Germline CDR1 MNHEY, CDR2 SVGAGI.

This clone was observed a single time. CDR3 loop: CASGLAGADTQYF. CDR3 DNA sequence: TGTGCCAGCGGACTAGCGGGAGCCGATACGCAGTATTTT. The rearrangement joins TRBV6-6 to TRBJ2-3, with 13 bases matching TRBD2. CDR1 and CDR2 from the germline V gene are MNHNY and SVGAGI (reference sequence). V shed 8 bases, J shed 6 bases, and the junction held 2 bases outside the gene matches. The CDR3 has 13 residues.

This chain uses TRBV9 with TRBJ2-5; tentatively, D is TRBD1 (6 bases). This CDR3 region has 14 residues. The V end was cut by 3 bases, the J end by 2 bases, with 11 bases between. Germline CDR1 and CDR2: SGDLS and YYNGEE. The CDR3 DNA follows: TGTGCCAGCAGCGCAACTAGGGGGCAAGAGACCCAGTACTTC. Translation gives CASSATRGQETQYF.

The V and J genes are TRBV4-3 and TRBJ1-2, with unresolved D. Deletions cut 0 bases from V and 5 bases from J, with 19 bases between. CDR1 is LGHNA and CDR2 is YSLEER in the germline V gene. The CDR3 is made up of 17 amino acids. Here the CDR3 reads CASSQDMDFYGSYGYTF. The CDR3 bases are TGCGCCAGCAGCCAAGATATGGACTTCTATGGATCGTATGGCTACACCTTC.

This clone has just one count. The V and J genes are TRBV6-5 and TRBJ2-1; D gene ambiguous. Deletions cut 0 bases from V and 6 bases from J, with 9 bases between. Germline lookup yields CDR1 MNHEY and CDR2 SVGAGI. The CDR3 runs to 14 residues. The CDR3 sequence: CASSYSTSANEQFF. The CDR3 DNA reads TGTGCCAGCAGTTACTCGACCAGTGCCAATGAGCAGTTCTTC.

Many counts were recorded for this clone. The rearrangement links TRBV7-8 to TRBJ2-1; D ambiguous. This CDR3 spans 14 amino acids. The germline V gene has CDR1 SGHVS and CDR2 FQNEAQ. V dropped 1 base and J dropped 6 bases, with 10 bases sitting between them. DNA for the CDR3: TGTGCCAGCAGCTTAGGCGACACCATCAATGAGCAGTTCTTC. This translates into CASSLGDTINEQFF. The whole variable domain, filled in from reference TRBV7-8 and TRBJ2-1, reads GAGVSQSPRYKVAKRGQDVALRCDPISGHVSLFWYQQALGQGPEFLTYFQNEAQLDKSGLPSDRFFAERPEGSVSTLKIQRTQQEDSAVYLCASSLGDTINEQFFGPGTRLTVL.

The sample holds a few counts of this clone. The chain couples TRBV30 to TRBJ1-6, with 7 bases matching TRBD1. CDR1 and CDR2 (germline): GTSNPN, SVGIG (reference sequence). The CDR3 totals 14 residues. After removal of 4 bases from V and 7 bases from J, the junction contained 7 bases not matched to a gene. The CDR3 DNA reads TGTGCCTGGACTCAGACAGGGCCCAATTCACCCCTCCACTTT. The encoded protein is CAWTQTGPNSPLHF.

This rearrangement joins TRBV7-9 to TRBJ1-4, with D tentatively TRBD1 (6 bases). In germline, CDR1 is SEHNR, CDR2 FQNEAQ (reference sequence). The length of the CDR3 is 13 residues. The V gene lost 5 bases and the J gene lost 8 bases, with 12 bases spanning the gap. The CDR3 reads CASSPTGFEKLFF. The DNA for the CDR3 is TGTGCCAGCAGCCCCACAGGGTTCGAAAAACTGTTTTTT.

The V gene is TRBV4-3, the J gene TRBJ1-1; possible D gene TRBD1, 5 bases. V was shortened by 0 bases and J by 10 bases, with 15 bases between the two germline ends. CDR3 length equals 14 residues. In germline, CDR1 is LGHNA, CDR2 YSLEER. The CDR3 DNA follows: TGCGCCAGCAGCCAAGATAATATGGGACTGGGAGCTTTCTTT. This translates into CASSQDNMGLGAFF.

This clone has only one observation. CDR3 region: CASEREGTDTQYF. CDR3 nucleotides: TGTGCCAGTGAGCGGGAGGGAACAGATACGCAGTATTTT. V usage is TRBV7-9 and J usage is TRBJ2-3; 10 bases agree with TRBD2. CDR3 size: 13 residues. CDR1 and CDR2 (germline): SEHNR, FQNEAQ (reference sequence). V lost 9 bases and J lost 3; bases outside the gene matches: 3.

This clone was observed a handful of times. The CDR3 protein is CSERRLSEAFF. The CDR3 coding sequence is TGCAGTGAGAGGAGATTGAGTGAAGCTTTCTTT. V usage is TRBV20-1 and J usage is TRBJ1-1; no firm D call. CDR1 is DFQATT and CDR2 is SNEGSKA in the germline V gene (reference sequence). This CDR3 has 11 residues. V lost 7 bases, J lost 7 bases, and 13 bases lay in between.